These 18 T cell receptor beta chains originate from one sample sequenced in a study of CD4+ T cells in melanoma. Method: immunoSEQ multiplex PCR; TCRdb's copy keeps in-frame clones and lacks some. The sample consists of over 45,000 clones, 60% to 75% of them appearing once. The sample comprised tumor tissue. These receptors were taken from a human donor with melanoma.

This clone was seen more than once but under ten times. The chain is built from TRBV4-2 and TRBJ1-1; D gene ambiguous. Trimming shortened V by 1 base and J by 1 base, and 10 bases separated the two germline ends. CDR3 length equals 15 residues. The germline V gene has CDR1 LGHNA and CDR2 YNFKEQ. DNA of the CDR3: TGTGCCAGCAGCCAAGGATGGTCGGGGAACACTGAAGCTTTCTTT. Its protein is CASSQGWSGNTEAFF.

The chain links TRBV9 to TRBJ1-1; D is ambiguous. Germline loops: CDR1 SGDLS, CDR2 YYNGEE. V shed 0 bases and J shed 1 base, with 19 bases lying between them. CDR3 length: 18 amino acids. The CDR3 DNA sequence: TGTGCCAGCAGCGTAGGATGGGTGGAGGGTTCCGCGAACACTGAAGCTTTCTTT. This codes for CASSVGWVEGSANTEAFF.

This clone is a singleton in its sample. The J gene is TRBJ1-5, the V gene TRBV28, with TRBD1 identical over 8 bases. Trimming removed 7 bases from V and 9 bases from J; junction bases left unmatched: 14. The CDR3 has 15 amino acids. Germline loops: CDR1 MDHEN, CDR2 SYDVKM. Written as DNA, the CDR3 is TGTGCCAGCAACCCACCAGGGGGCGGAATAATGCCCCAGCATTTT. Translated: CASNPPGGGIMPQHF.

Regarding this clone: One end of the junction is discordant with germline, which a read error may explain. The rearrangement uses TRBV6-5 and TRBJ2-7; tentatively, D is TRBD1 (5 bases). Germline assignment: CDR1 MNHEY and CDR2 SVGAGI. This CDR3 comprises 12 residues. The CDR3 reads CAISDSPYEQYF. The CDR3 nucleotides read TGTGCCATCAGTGACAGCCCCTACGAGCAGTACTTC.

V and J are TRBV5-1 and TRBJ2-3; no reliable D call. The CDR3 is made up of 13 amino acids. Between the trimmed V and J ends, which lost 2 bases and 8 bases, there was a span of 12 bases. The germline V gene encodes CDR1 SGHRS and CDR2 YFSETQ. The CDR3 is CASSLRLAATQYF. The DNA of the CDR3 is TGCGCCAGCAGCTTAAGACTGGCCGCTACGCAGTATTTT.

The chain is built from TRBV29-1 and TRBJ1-1; 7 bases are shared with TRBD1. The V gene's germline CDR1 is SQVTM and CDR2 ANQGSEA. V shed 5 bases and J 1 base; nucleotides not matched to a gene: 4. This CDR3 is 13 amino acids long. CDR3 residues: CSVRQGKNTEAFF. CDR3 in DNA: TGCAGCGTTCGACAGGGTAAGAACACTGAAGCTTTCTTT.

The chain links TRBV5-6 to TRBJ2-1, with TRBD1 identical over 10 bases. V gave up 3 bases and J gave up 8 bases; unmatched junction bases: 2. There are 13 residues in the CDR3. The germline gives CDR1 SGHDT, CDR2 YYEEEE. The CDR3 sequence: CASSWTGGDEQFF. The CDR3 nucleotides read TGTGCCAGCAGCTGGACAGGGGGGGATGAGCAGTTCTTC.

The chain employs TRBV7-3 and TRBJ2-1; TRBD2 agrees at 9 bases. Germline assignment: CDR1 SGHTA and CDR2 FQGTGA. The junction had 0 bases not matched to a gene; V was cut back by 2 bases and J by 10 bases. The CDR3 is 12 amino acids. This chain's CDR3 is CASSLAGGEQFF. In nucleotides, the CDR3 is TGTGCCAGCAGCTTAGCGGGGGGGGAGCAGTTCTTC.

The chain recombines TRBV9 with TRBJ2-7; D is undetermined. In germline, CDR1 is SGDLS, CDR2 YYNGEE. The CDR3 contains 14 residues. Trimming cost V 0 bases and J 3 bases, with 10 bases left between them. CDR3 protein: CASSVDWVGYEQYF. In DNA form, the CDR3 reads TGTGCCAGCAGCGTAGACTGGGTGGGCTACGAGCAGTACTTC. The full variable domain, with the rest looked up from reference TRBV9 and TRBJ2-7, is DSGVTQTPKHLITATGQRVTLRCSPRSGDLSVYWYQQSLDQGLQFLIQYYNGEERAKGNILERFSAQQFPDLHSELNLSSLELGDSALYFCASSVDWVGYEQYFGPGTRLTVT.

V usage is TRBV11-1 and J usage is TRBJ2-1, with D perhaps matching TRBD2 (7 bases). This CDR3 is built from 16 residues. V lost 5 bases, J lost 0 bases, and 14 bases lay in between. Germline-derived CDR1 and CDR2 are SGHAT and FQDESV (reference sequence). CDR3 amino acids: CASSVQGGASYNEQFF. As DNA, the CDR3 is TGTGCCAGCAGCGTCCAAGGGGGGGCCTCCTACAATGAGCAGTTCTTC.

The V and J genes are TRBV2 and TRBJ1-1; D call uncertain. Germline V gives CDR1 SNHLY, CDR2 FYNNEI. The ends were cut back, 7 bases at V and 3 bases at J, with 12 bases in the middle. The CDR3 runs to 13 residues. The CDR3 nucleotides are TGTGCCAGCAAGGAGGTATACGACACTGAAGCTTTCTTT. It is translated as CASKEVYDTEAFF.

This clone was detected many times. This chain links TRBV5-1 with TRBJ2-5; 8 bases line up with TRBD1. The CDR3 runs to 15 residues. Trimming removed 4 bases from V and 4 bases from J; junction bases left unmatched: 9. Germline assignment: CDR1 SGHRS and CDR2 YFSETQ. CDR3 residues: CASSSPTGVRETQYF. In DNA form, the CDR3 reads TGCGCCAGCAGCAGTCCGACAGGGGTAAGAGAGACCCAGTACTTC. The whole variable domain, remainder taken from reference TRBV5-1 and TRBJ2-5, is KAGVTQTPRYLIKTRGQQVTLSCSPISGHRSVSWYQQTPGQGLQFLFEYFSETQRNKGNFPGRFSGRQFSNSRSEMNVSTLELGDSALYLCASSSPTGVRETQYFGPGTRLLVL.

The chain employs TRBV7-9 and TRBJ2-7; D may be TRBD1 (6 bases). Germline loops: CDR1 SEHNR, CDR2 FQNEAQ (reference sequence). CDR3 length: 14 amino acids. V was shortened by 5 bases and J by 4 bases, with 15 bases between the two germline ends. CDR3 protein: CASSPRDTLYEQYF. CDR3 nucleotide sequence: TGTGCCAGCAGCCCCCGGGACACGCTATACGAGCAGTACTTC.

This rearrangement joins TRBV4-1 to TRBJ2-2, with TRBD2 matching over 12 bases. CDR3 size: 19 residues. Trimming cost V 4 bases and J 4 bases; bases outside gene matches: 13. Germline lookup yields CDR1 MGHRA and CDR2 YSYEKL. CDR3 loop: CASSPSSTSGGLTTGELFF. For the CDR3, the DNA is TGCGCCAGCAGCCCATCAAGTACTAGCGGGGGGCTCACCACCGGGGAGCTGTTTTTT.

This clone is medium-sized in the sample. The chain joins TRBV7-6 to TRBJ1-5; maybe TRBD1 (5 bases). Germline values: CDR1 SGHVS, CDR2 FNYEAQ. The CDR3 has 14 residues. Trimming took off 1 base at V and 9 bases at J, with 13 bases between the two ends. The DNA for the CDR3 is TGTGCCAGCAGCTTAGGGGCGGGGGGAAGGCCCCAGCATTTT. Protein product: CASSLGAGGRPQHF.

To note about this clone: This same CDR3 is encoded by further DNA sequences in the sample. The V and J genes are TRBV7-3 and TRBJ1-2, with D perhaps matching TRBD1 (5 bases). The CDR3 is 13 residues long. Germline CDR1 reads SGHTA; CDR2 reads FQGTGA. V was pared by 0 bases and J by 4 bases, with 6 bases between. CDR3 coding DNA: TGTGCCAGCAGCTTAACGGGGGGCTATGGCTACACCTTC. Its protein product is CASSLTGGYGYTF.

The rearrangement joins TRBV28 to TRBJ2-5; D is possibly TRBD1 or TRBD2 (5 bases each). CDR3 length: 14 residues. Trimming removed 4 bases from V and 4 bases from J, with 13 bases in between. Germline loops: CDR1 MDHEN, CDR2 SYDVKM. The CDR3 DNA follows: TGTGCCAGCAGTTCCGCCCGGGGCGTAGAGACCCAGTACTTC. It is translated as CASSSARGVETQYF.

The V call is TRBV7-8, the J call TRBJ1-1, with TRBD1 matching over 11 bases. The CDR3 totals 17 residues. J lost 3 bases, V lost 5 bases, and 11 bases had no gene match. Germline loops: CDR1 SGHVS, CDR2 FQNEAQ. The CDR3 loop reads CASSVRTGGAKDTEAFF. For the CDR3, the DNA is TGTGCCAGCAGCGTCAGGACAGGGGGCGCAAAGGACACTGAAGCTTTCTTT.